The subject of this entry is one T cell receptor (beta chain). What it recognizes is unknown. Profiled with immunoSEQ multiplex PCR; TCRdb holds only in-frame clones, not every one. The sample consists of 150,000 to 200,000 clones, approximately 91% of them appearing once. The entry originates in a study of T cell responses to AZD1222 COVID-19 vaccine. This CDR3 comprises 15 residues. Trimming shortened V by 1 base and J by 12 bases, and 19 bases separated the two germline ends. In germline, CDR1 is LGHDT, CDR2 YNNKEL (reference sequence). Study findings and constraints: Clonal diversity may have been underestimated in mostly white British donors.

The rearrangement uses TRBV3-1 (or the pseudogene TRBV3-2) and TRBJ2-1; D may be TRBD2 (5 bases). This material consisted of peripheral blood, taken on day 0 of AZD1222 vaccination. This sequence was found in an adult in good health. The CDR3 DNA follows: TGTGCCAGCAGCCAAGTGAGTAAGGGAGAATGGAGGCAGTTCTTC. Translation: CASSQVSKGEWRQFF.